A selection of T cell receptor beta chains follows, all from one sample in a study of shared clonotypes between healthy human individuals. Method: immunoSEQ multiplex PCR; TCRdb's copy keeps in-frame clones and lacks some. The data show 950,000 to 1,100,000 clones, around four fifths seen once. The material sequenced was memory CD4+ T cells sorted from blood. These receptors all come from a young man in good health. The CDR3 runs from the conserved cysteine through the conserved F or W. The D gene is left open where the match is weak. Not every row has a clone size; where given, it reads once, few, many or a size class.

size,V,D,J,CDR3,DNA
-,TRBV5-1,TRBD1,TRBJ1-1,CASSRDSEAFF,TGCGCCAGCAGCAGGGACAGTGAAGCTTTCTTT
-,TRBV4-3,-,TRBJ2-6,CASSLAGANVLTF,TGCGCCAGCAGCCTAGCTGGGGCCAACGTCCTGACTTTC
-,TRBV5-4,TRBD1,TRBJ1-2,CASSRGTGEVYGYTF,TGTGCCAGCAGCCGCGGGACAGGGGAAGTCTATGGCTACACCTTC
-,TRBV9,-,TRBJ2-2,CASSVVGTENTGELFF,TGTGCCAGCAGCGTAGTGGGGACGGAGAACACCGGGGAGCTGTTTTTT
-,TRBV30,-,TRBJ2-3,CAWSVRGGTQYF,TGTGCCTGGAGTGTACGAGGGGGTACGCAGTATTTT
-,TRBV5-6,-,TRBJ2-7,CASSFRGQVRYEQYF,TGTGCCAGCAGCTTCAGGGGTCAGGTCCGCTACGAGCAGTACTTC
-,TRBV7-9,-,TRBJ1-1,CASGGEGSGTEAFF,TGTGCCAGCGGGGGGGAGGGATCAGGCACTGAAGCTTTCTTT
-,TRBV18,-,TRBJ1-1,CAGGRVADEAFF,TGTGCCGGAGGCAGGGTCGCCGATGAAGCTTTCTTT
-,TRBV10-3,-,TRBJ2-7,CAISDMVDEQYF,TGTGCCATCAGTGATATGGTAGACGAGCAGTACTTC
-,TRBV19,-,TRBJ2-6,CASKFSGANVLTF,TGTGCCAGTAAGTTTTCTGGGGCCAACGTCCTGACTTTC
-,TRBV4-1,TRBD1,TRBJ1-6,CASSPDRVNSPLHF,TGCGCCAGCAGCCCCGACAGGGTAAATTCACCCCTCCACTTT
-,TRBV5-1,-,TRBJ2-5,CASSPGLTETQYF,TGCGCCAGCAGTCCGGGGCTCACAGAGACCCAGTACTTC
few,TRBV30,-,TRBJ2-7,CAWTGRDEQYF,TGTGCCTGGACTGGCAGGGACGAGCAGTACTTC
-,TRBV6-6,TRBD1,TRBJ1-5,CASSYPLGQSNQPQHF,TGTGCCAGCAGTTACCCATTGGGACAGTCCAATCAGCCCCAGCATTTT
-,TRBV5-4,-,TRBJ2-7,CASSLVDSYEQYF,TGTGCCAGCAGCTTGGTAGACAGCTACGAGCAGTACTTC
-,TRBV7-7,TRBD2,TRBJ2-5,CASSLGLAGGGTETQYF,TGTGCTAGCAGCCTCGGACTAGCGGGAGGGGGGACGGAGACCCAGTACTTC